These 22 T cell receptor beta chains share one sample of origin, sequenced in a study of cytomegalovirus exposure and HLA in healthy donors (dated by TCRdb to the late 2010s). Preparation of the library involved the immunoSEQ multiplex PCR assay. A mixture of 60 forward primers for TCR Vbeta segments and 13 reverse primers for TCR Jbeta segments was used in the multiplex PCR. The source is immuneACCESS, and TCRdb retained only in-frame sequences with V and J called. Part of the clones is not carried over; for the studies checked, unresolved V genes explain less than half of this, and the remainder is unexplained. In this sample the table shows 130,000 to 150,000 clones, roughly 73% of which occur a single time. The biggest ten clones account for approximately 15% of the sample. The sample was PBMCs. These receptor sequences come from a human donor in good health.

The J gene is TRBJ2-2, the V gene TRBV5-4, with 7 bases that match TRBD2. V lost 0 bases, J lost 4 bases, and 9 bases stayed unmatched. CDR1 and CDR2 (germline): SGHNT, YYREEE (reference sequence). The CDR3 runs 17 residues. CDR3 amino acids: CASSLGRLAESTGELFF. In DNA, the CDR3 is TGTGCCAGCAGCTTGGGTCGGCTAGCGGAGAGCACCGGGGAGCTGTTTTTT. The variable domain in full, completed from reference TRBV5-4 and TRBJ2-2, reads ETGVTQSPTHLIKTRGQQVTLRCSSQSGHNTVSWYQQALGQGPQFIFQYYREEENGRGNFPPRFSGLQFPNYSSELNVNALELDDSALYLCASSLGRLAESTGELFFGEGSRLTVL.

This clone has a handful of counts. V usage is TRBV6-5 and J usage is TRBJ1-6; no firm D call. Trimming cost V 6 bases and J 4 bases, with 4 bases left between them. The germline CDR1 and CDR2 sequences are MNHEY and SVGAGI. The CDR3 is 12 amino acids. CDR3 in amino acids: CASSPYNSPLHF. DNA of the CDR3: TGTGCCAGCAGCCCTTATAATTCACCCCTCCACTTT.

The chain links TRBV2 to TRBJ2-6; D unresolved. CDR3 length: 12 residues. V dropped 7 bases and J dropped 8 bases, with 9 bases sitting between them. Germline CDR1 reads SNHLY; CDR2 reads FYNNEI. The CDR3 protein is CASIRVSNVLTF. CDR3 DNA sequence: TGTGCCAGCATTCGGGTTTCCAACGTCCTGACTTTC.

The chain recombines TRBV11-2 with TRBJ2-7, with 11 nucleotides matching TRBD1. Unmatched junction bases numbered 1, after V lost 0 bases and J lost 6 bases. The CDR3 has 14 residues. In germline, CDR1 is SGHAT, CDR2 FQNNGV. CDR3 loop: CASSLEGQGGEQYF. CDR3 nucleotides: TGTGCCAGCAGCTTAGAGGGACAGGGGGGCGAGCAGTACTTC.

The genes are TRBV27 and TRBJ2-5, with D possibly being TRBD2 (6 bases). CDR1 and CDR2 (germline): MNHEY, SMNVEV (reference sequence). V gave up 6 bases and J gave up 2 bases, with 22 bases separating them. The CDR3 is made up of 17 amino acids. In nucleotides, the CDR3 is TGTGCCAGCAGCCATTTCCGACACCGGGACTCACAAGAGACCCAGTACTTC. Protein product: CASSHFRHRDSQETQYF.

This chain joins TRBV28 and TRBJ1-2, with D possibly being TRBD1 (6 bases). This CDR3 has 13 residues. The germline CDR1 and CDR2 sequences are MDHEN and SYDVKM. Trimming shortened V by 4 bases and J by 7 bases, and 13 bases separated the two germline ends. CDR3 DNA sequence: TGTGCCAGCAGTTCAGTGACAGGCAGTGGCTACACCTTC. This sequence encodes CASSSVTGSGYTF.

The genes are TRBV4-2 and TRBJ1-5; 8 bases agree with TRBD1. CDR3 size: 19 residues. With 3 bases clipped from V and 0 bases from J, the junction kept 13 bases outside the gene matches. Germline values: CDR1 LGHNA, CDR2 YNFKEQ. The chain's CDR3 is CASSQGVLQGEYSNQPQHF. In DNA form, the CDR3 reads TGTGCCAGCAGCCAGGGGGTCCTACAGGGGGAATATAGCAATCAGCCCCAGCATTTT.

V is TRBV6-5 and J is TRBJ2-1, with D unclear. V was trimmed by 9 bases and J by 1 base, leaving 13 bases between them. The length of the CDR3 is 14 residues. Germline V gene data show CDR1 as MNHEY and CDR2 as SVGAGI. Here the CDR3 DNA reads TGTGCCAGTTCGCGGCTTCGATCCTACAATGAGCAGTTCTTC. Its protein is CASSRLRSYNEQFF.

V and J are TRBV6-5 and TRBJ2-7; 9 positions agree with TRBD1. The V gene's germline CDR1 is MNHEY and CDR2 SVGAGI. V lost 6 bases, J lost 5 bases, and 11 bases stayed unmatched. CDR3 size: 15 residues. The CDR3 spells CASSPRWGQGHEQYF. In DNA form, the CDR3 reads TGTGCCAGCAGCCCAAGGTGGGGACAGGGCCACGAGCAGTACTTC.

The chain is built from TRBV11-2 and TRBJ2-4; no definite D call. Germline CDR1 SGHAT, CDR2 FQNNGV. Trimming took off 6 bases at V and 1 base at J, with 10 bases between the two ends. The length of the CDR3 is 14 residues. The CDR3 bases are TGTGCCAGCAGGCTCACTGATGCCAAAAACATTCAGTACTTC. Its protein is CASRLTDAKNIQYF.

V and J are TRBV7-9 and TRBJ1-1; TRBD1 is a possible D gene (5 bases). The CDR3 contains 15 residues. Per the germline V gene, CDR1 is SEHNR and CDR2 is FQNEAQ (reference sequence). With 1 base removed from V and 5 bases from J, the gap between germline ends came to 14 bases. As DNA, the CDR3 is TGTGCCAGCAGCTTAGGGGGGGGAATTTGGACTGAAGCTTTCTTT. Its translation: CASSLGGGIWTEAFF.

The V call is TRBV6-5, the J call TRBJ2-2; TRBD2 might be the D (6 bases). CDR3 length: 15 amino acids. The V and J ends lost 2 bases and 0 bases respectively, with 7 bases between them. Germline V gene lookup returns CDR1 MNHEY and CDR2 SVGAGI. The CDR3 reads CASSYGLTNTGELFF. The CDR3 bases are TGTGCCAGCAGTTACGGACTAACGAACACCGGGGAGCTGTTTTTT.

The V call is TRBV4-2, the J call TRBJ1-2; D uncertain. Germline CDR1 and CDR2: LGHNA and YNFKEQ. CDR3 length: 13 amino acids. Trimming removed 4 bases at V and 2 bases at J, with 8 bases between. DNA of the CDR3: TGTGCCAGCAGCCCTACCACCAACTATGGCTACACCTTC. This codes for CASSPTTNYGYTF.

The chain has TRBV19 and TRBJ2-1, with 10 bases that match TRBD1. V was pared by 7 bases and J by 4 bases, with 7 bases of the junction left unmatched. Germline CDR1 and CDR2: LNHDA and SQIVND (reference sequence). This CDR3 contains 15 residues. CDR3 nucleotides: TGTGCCAGTACCACCGGGACAGGGGCGTACAATGAGCAGTTCTTC. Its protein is CASTTGTGAYNEQFF.

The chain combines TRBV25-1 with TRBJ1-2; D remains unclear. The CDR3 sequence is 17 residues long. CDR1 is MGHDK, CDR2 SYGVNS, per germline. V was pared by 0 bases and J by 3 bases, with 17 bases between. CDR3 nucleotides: TGTGCCAGCAGTGAATACTTTTCGAGGGTTGGAGACTATGGCTACACCTTC. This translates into CASSEYFSRVGDYGYTF.

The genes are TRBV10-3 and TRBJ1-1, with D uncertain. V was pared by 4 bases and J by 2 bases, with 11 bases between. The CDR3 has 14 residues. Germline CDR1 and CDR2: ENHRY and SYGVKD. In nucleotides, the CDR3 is TGTGCCATCAGTGCTGCGACATCCAACACTGAAGCTTTCTTT. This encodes CAISAATSNTEAFF.

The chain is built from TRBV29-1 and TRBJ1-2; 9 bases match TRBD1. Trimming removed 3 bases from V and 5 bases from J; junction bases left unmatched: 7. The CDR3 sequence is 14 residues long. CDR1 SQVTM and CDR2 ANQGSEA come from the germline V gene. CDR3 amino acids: CSVEVGQGPYGYTF. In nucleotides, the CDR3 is TGCAGCGTTGAGGTGGGACAGGGTCCTTATGGCTACACCTTC.

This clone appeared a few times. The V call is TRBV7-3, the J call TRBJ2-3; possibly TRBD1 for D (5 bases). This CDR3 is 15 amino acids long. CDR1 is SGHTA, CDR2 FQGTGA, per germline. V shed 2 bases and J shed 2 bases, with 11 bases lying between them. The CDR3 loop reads CASSLGAGPTDTQYF. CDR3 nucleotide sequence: TGTGCCAGCAGCTTAGGGGCAGGGCCCACAGATACGCAGTATTTT.

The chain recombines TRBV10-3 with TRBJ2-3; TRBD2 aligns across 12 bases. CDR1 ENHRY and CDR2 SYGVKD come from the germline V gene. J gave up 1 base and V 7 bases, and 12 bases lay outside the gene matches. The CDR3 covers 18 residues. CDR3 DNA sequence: TGTGCCATCAACGGTGGAGCTAGCGGGGGGGTGGGCACAGATACGCAGTATTTT. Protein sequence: CAINGGASGGVGTDTQYF.

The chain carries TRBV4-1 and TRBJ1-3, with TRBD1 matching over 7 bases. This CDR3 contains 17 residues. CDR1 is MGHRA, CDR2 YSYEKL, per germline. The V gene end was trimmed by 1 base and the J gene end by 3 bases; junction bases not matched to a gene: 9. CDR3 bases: TGCGCCAGCAGCCAAGTCGGTCGTGACAGGGATGGAAACACCATATATTTT. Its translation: CASSQVGRDRDGNTIYF.

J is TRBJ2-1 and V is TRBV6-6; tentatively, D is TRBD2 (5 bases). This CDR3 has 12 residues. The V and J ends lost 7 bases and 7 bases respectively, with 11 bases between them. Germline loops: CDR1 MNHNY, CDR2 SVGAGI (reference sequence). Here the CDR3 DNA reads TGTGCCAGCAATCCTGGGGAGAATGAGCAGTTCTTC. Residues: CASNPGENEQFF.

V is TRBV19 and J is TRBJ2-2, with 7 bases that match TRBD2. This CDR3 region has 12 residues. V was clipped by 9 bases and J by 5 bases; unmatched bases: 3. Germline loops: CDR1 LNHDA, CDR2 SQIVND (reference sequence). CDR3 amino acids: CASTLATGELFF. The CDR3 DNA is TGTGCCAGCACACTAGCGACCGGGGAGCTGTTTTTT. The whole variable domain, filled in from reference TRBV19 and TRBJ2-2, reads DGGITQSPKYLFRKEGQNVTLSCEQNLNHDAMYWYRQDPGQGLRLIYYSQIVNDFQKGDIAEGYSVSREKKESFPLTVTSAQKNPTAFYLCASTLATGELFFGEGSRLTVL.